The rows below give T cell receptor beta chains drawn from one sample of a study of shared clonotypes between healthy human individuals. Only in-frame clones appear in the TCRdb table, and some are missing; sequencing was by immunoSEQ multiplex PCR. The sample records 2 million to 2.5 million clones, 90% to 96% being singletons. Specimen: naive CD4+ T cells sorted from blood. The source of these receptors is a young man in good health. Each CDR3 is given without its conserved first and last residue. Fields, in order: V gene, clone size, J gene, CDR3 protein. Part of the rows lack a size; the others show once, few, many or a class for expanded clones.

>TRBV5-1|NA|TRBJ2-7
ASSLEGLTYEQY
>TRBV6-5|NA|TRBJ1-2
ASSSLTGVYGYT
>TRBV4-1|NA|TRBJ2-7
ASSQVLTGPTYREQY
>TRBV15|NA|TRBJ2-7
ATSRDGGTGEQY
>TRBV9|NA|TRBJ1-2
ASSVRAGSQSSGGYT
>TRBV5-4|NA|TRBJ2-2
ASSFDATTGGELF
>TRBV27|NA|TRBJ2-5
ASSFGFGSGKETQY
>TRBV11-2|NA|TRBJ2-5
ASSLGRIEETQY
>TRBV28|NA|TRBJ2-7
ASKAAGDSYEQY
>TRBV10-3|few|TRBJ1-2
ASMGQSYGYT